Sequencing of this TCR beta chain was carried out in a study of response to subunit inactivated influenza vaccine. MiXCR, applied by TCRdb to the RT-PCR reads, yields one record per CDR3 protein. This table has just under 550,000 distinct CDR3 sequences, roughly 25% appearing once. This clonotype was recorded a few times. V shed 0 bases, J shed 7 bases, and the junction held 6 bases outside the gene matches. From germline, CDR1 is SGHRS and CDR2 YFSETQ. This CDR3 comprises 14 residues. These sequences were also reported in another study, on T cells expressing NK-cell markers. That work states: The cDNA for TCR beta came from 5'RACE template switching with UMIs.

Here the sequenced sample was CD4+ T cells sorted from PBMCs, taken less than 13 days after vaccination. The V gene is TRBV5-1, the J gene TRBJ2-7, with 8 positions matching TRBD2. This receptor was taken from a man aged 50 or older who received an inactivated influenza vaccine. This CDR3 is CASSLELAGLEQYF. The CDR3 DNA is TGCGCCAGCAGCTTGGAGTTAGCGGGGCTGGAGCAGTACTTC. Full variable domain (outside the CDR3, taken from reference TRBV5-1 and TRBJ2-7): KAGVTQTPRYLIKTRGQQVTLSCSPISGHRSVSWYQQTPGQGLQFLFEYFSETQRNKGNFPGRFSGRQFSNSRSEMNVSTLELGDSALYLCASSLELAGLEQYFGPGTRLTVT.